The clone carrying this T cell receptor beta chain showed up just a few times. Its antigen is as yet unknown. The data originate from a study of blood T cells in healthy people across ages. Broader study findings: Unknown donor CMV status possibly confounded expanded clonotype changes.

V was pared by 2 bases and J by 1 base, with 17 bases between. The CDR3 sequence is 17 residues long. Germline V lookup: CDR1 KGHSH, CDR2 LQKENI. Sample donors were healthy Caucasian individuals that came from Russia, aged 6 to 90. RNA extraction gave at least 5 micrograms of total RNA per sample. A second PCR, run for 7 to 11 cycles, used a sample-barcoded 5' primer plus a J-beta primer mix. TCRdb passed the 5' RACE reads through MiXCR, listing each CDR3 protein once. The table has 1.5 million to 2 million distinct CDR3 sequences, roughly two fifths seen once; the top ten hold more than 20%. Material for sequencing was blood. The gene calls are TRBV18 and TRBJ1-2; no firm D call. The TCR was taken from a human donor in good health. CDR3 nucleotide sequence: TGTGCCAGCTCACCAAGTTTGGTGTGGGATATTAACTATGGCTACACCTTC. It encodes CASSPSLVWDINYGYTF.